A selection of T cell receptor beta chains follows, all from one sample in a study of T cell responses to AZD1222 COVID-19 vaccine. Using immunoSEQ multiplex PCR, the repertoire was profiled, and TCRdb retains in-frame clones only, with some absent. The sample has 150,000 to 200,000 clones, about nine tenths seen once. This material consisted of peripheral blood, taken on day 0 of AZD1222 vaccination. The receptors come from an adult in good health. CDR3s include the opening cysteine and the closing phenylalanine or tryptophan. D genes are given only for firm matches.

TRBD1 TRBJ2-1 TRBV5-4 CASSFAWGQGYEQFF
. TRBJ1-4 TRBV28 CASSDEGGVKLFF
. TRBJ1-5 TRBV6-5 CASSWGNQPQHF
. TRBJ2-7 TRBV9 CASSGGGSSYEQYF
. TRBJ1-2 TRBV12-3/TRBV12-4 CASSGPNYGYTF
. TRBJ1-4 TRBV6-5 CASSYSTGNEKLFF
TRBD1 TRBJ1-1 TRBV3-1/TRBV3-2 CASIRGHSTEAFF
TRBD1 TRBJ1-1 TRBV11-3 CASSPGGKNTEAFF
. TRBJ1-2 TRBV28 CASSSAGTSTDGYTF
. TRBJ2-6 TRBV5-8 CASSYVGANVLTF
. TRBJ2-7 TRBV20-1 CSASGPYEQYF
. TRBJ1-2 TRBV10-3 CAISESPPGYTF
TRBD1 TRBJ1-4 TRBV6-5 CASRDRDRPYEKLFF
. TRBJ1-2 TRBV6-5 CASSYYVGLDYGYTF
TRBD1 TRBJ1-6 TRBV6-6 CASRRQGISSYNSPLHF
TRBD1 TRBJ2-4 TRBV10-3 CAIRPGTDKNIQYF
. TRBJ2-7 TRBV6-5 CASSLTGLSYEQYF
TRBD1 TRBJ1-6 TRBV25-1 CASSRDRDSPLHF
TRBD2 TRBJ2-7 TRBV7-8 CASSLVAGAAYEQYF
TRBD1 TRBJ1-2 TRBV25-1 CASSARQGYYGYTF
. TRBJ1-5 TRBV19 CASSIDPFRQPQHF
TRBD2 TRBJ2-1 TRBV4-2 CASSQEGTRTREQFF
. TRBJ1-5 TRBV6-1 CASSELSNSNQPQHF
TRBD1 TRBJ1-1 TRBV30 CAWSWTGRLNTEAFF
TRBD2 TRBJ2-7 TRBV6-5 CASKLAGAGDEQYF
. TRBJ1-5 TRBV28 CASMGRDQPQHF
TRBD1 TRBJ1-2 TRBV19 CASSRTGKDYGYTF
. TRBJ1-4 TRBV30 CAWSRGLSEKLFF
TRBD2 TRBJ2-2 TRBV6-2/TRBV6-3 CASSSGLAGVDTGELFF
. TRBJ2-7 TRBV5-5 CASSLNREVGEQYF
TRBD2 TRBJ2-1 TRBV11-1 CASSSWGLARAEQFF
TRBD2 TRBJ2-7 TRBV5-1 CASSLLAGESYEQYF
. TRBJ1-1 TRBV12-3/TRBV12-4 CASSRGGDTEAFF
. TRBJ2-7 TRBV27 CASSLSSGSYEQYF
TRBD2 TRBJ2-1 TRBV7-9 CASSPTLSGRPHEQFF
TRBD1 TRBJ1-3 TRBV7-9 CASSLRGGAGGNTIYF